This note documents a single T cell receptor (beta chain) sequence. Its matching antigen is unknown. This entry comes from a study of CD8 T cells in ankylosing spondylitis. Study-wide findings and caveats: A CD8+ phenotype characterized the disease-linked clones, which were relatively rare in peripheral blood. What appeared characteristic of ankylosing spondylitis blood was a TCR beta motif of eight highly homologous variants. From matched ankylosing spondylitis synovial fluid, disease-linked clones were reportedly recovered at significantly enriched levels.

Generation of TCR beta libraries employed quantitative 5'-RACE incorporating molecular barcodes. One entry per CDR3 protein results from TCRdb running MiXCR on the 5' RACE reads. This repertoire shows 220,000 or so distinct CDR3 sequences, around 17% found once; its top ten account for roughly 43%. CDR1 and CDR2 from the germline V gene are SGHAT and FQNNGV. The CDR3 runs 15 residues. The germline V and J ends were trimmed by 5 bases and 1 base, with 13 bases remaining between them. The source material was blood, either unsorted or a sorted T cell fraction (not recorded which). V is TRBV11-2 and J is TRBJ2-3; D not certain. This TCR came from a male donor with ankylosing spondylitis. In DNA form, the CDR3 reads TGTGCCAGCAGCGGTGGGGAACCCGGCACAGATACGCAGTATTTT. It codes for CASSGGEPGTDTQYF.